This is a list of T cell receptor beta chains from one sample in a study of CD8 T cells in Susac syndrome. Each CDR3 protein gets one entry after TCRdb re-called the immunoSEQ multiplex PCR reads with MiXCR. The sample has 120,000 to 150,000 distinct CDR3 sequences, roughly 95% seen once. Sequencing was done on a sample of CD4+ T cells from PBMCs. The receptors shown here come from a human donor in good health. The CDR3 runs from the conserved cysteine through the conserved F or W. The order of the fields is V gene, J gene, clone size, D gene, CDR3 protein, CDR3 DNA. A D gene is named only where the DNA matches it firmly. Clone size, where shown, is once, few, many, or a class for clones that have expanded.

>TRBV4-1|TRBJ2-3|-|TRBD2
CASSQALAGVRTGTDTQYF
TGCGCCAGCAGCCAAGCACTAGCGGGAGTCCGAACCGGGACAGATACGCAGTATTTT
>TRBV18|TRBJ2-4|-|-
CASSPLSGNIQYF
TGTGCCAGCTCACCGCTATCGGGAAACATTCAGTACTTC
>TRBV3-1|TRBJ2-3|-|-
CASSQQIQGGGSIFGTDTQYF
TGTGCCAGCAGCCAACAAATACAGGGTGGCGGGAGCATCTTCGGCACAGATACGCAGTATTTT
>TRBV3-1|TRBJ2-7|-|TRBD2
CASSQEDGRGYEQYF
TGTGCCAGCAGCCAAGAGGACGGGAGGGGATACGAGCAGTACTTC
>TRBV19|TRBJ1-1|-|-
CASSIPRGRYTDTEAFF
TGTGCCAGTAGTATACCCAGGGGACGCTACACAGACACTGAAGCTTTCTTT
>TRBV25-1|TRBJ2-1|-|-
CASSDFSAGDNEQFF
TGTGCCAGCAGTGATTTTTCCGCCGGAGACAATGAGCAGTTCTTC
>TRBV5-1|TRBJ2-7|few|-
CASSLAGATAPYEQYF
TGCGCCAGCAGCTTGGCTGGCGCGACCGCCCCCTACGAGCAGTACTTC
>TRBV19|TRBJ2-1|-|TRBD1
CASSSNRGPYNEQFF
TGTGCCAGTAGTTCCAACAGGGGACCTTACAATGAGCAGTTCTTC
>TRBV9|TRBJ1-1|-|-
CASSEGVGTEAFF
TGTGCCAGCAGCGAAGGGGTCGGGACTGAAGCTTTCTTT
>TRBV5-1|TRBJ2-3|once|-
CASSTGTVPTDTQYF
TGCGCCAGCAGCACGGGGACCGTTCCCACAGATACGCAGTATTTT
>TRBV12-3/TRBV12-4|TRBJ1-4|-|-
CASSLFENEKLFF
TGTGCCAGCAGTTTATTCGAGAATGAAAAACTGTTTTTT